The 8 T cell receptor beta chains given below trace back to one sample, sequenced in a study of human T cells and chemical hapten exposure. TCRdb itself ran the RACE reads through MiXCR, one entry per CDR3 protein. The sample lists 250,000 or so distinct CDR3 sequences, approximately 8% occurring once. As to time point: pre-sensitization, week 0. Treatment meaning: therapeutic diphenylcyclopropenone sensitization with weekly scalp DPC. The starting material was whole blood, obtained in connection with sensitization to the hapten diphenylcyclopropenone (DPC). All receptors come from a man aged 18 to 29 with alopecia areata. Some clones in this sample may be carry-over from other donors' samples.

This clonotype was recorded at least ten times. This chain joins TRBV10-3 and TRBJ1-1; D is unresolved. The CDR3 covers 13 residues. V lost 5 bases, J lost 1 base, and 8 bases lay in between. Germline CDR1 reads ENHRY; CDR2 reads SYGVKD. The CDR3 region has the DNA TGTGCCATCAGTCGCTCGGAGAACACTGAAGCTTTCTTT. This gives the protein CAISRSENTEAFF.

This clonotype was seen a few times. The genes are TRBV7-2 and TRBJ1-1; 9 positions match TRBD1. Per germline, CDR1 SGHTA and CDR2 FQGNSA. V trimming: 5 bases; J trimming: 5 bases; junction bases outside the gene matches: 6. The CDR3 runs 14 residues. The CDR3 sequence is CASSPTGGETEAFF. CDR3 DNA: TGTGCCAGCAGCCCTACAGGGGGCGAGACTGAAGCTTTCTTT.

This clonotype has only a few counts. This chain uses TRBV6-5 with TRBJ2-1; 14 positions match TRBD2. Germline V gene sequence: CDR1 MNHEY, CDR2 SVGAGI. The CDR3 sequence is 18 residues long. Trimming cost V 2 bases and J 2 bases; bases outside gene matches: 5. Here the CDR3 DNA reads TGTGCCAGCAGTTACCCGACTAGCGGGGGGGCCGCCTACAATGAGCAGTTCTTC. Its protein product is CASSYPTSGGAAYNEQFF.

V gene TRBV28 combines with J gene TRBJ2-7, with D possibly TRBD1 on 5 matching bases. The CDR3 consists of 13 residues. Germline loops: CDR1 MDHEN, CDR2 SYDVKM. V gave up 3 bases and J gave up 6 bases, with 12 bases separating them. The chain's CDR3 is CASSFRQGGEQYF. In DNA form, the CDR3 reads TGTGCCAGCAGTTTTCGGCAGGGCGGCGAGCAGTACTTC.

This clonotype was counted ten times or more. The rearrangement uses TRBV21-1 and TRBJ2-7; the table's D call, TRBD1, has no DNA check behind it. TRBV21-1 corresponds to a pseudogene. CDR3 length: 17 amino acids. For the CDR3, the DNA is TGTGCCAGCAGTCCTAGTAAAGACAGGGGTAGGTCCTACGAGCAGTACGTC. It is translated as CASSPSKDRGRSYEQYV.

This clonotype has a handful of counts. J is TRBJ2-3 and V is TRBV5-6; no clear D. Looked up from germline, CDR1 is SGHDT and CDR2 is YYEEEE. The CDR3 runs to 15 residues. Trimming left V 2 bases short and J 6 bases short, with 16 bases between. Written as DNA, the CDR3 is TGTGCCAGCAGCTTATCAGAGACCGATGTCGATACGCAGTATTTT. It specifies CASSLSETDVDTQYF.

The chain carries TRBV6-2 or TRBV6-3 and TRBJ2-5; 7 bases line up with TRBD1. Germline lookup yields CDR1 MNHEY and CDR2 SVGEGT. With V trimmed by 6 bases and J by 0 bases, 1 base remained unmatched. This CDR3 spans 13 amino acids. The CDR3 bases are TGTGCCAGCAGAACAGGGGACCAAGAGACCCAGTACTTC. Translating it yields CASRTGDQETQYF.

There are a few counts of this clonotype. The chain recombines TRBV4-1 with TRBJ2-4; D is tentatively TRBD1 or TRBD2 (6 bases each). The CDR3 runs 16 residues. V lost 1 base to trimming and J lost 0 bases, with 10 bases between them. Looked up from germline, CDR1 is MGHRA and CDR2 is YSYEKL. For the CDR3, the DNA is TGCGCCAGCAGCCAAGGAGGGGGACTAGCCAAAAACATTCAGTACTTC. This translates into CASSQGGGLAKNIQYF.